This T cell receptor (beta chain) stems from a study of shared clonotypes between healthy human individuals. Across the whole study: Ranging from 18 to 49 in age, donors were a couple of women and a few men. Per donor, three plates held CD4 naive cells, three held CD4 memory, two held CD8 naive and one held CD8 memory.

Study observations and caveats: Of the naive CD4 clonotypes, approximately 5% were shared across a few donors. A reduction in generation probabilities was seen for non-shared clonotypes relative to those shared by all four donors.

This table comes from immunoSEQ multiplex PCR, and its TCRdb copy is limited to in-frame clones, with some not included. This table has 950,000 to 1,100,000 clones, about 76% appearing once. As regards this clone: Its antigen is not identified.

Material: memory CD4+ T cells sorted from blood. The subset here: CD45RA-negative fraction. This TCR was recovered from a man aged 18 to 30 in good health.

CDR3 DNA sequence: TGTGCCAGTAGTAACGGACAGGGGGACACCGGGGAGCTGTTTTTT. Protein product: CASSNGQGDTGELFF. The chain recombines TRBV19 with TRBJ2-2; 10 bases are a match to TRBD1. The J segment lost 3 bases and the V segment lost 4 bases, leaving 2 bases of the junction unmatched. The CDR3 runs 15 residues. The V gene's germline CDR1 is LNHDA and CDR2 SQIVND (reference sequence).